These 24 T cell receptor beta chains share one sample of origin, sequenced in a study of response to subunit inactivated influenza vaccine. TCRdb independently ran MiXCR on the RT-PCR reads; one entry per CDR3 protein. The top ten hold roughly 10% of the sample, which has under 950,000 distinct CDR3 sequences, around 20% seen once. This specimen consisted of PBMCs from blood, obtained roughly 5 days after vaccination. These receptors originate from a man aged 45-65 years who received an inactivated influenza vaccine.

The chain has TRBV29-1 and TRBJ2-5, with TRBD2 identical over 7 bases. The CDR3 is made up of 13 amino acids. The V and J ends lost 6 bases and 2 bases, in that order; junction bases with no gene match: 6. CDR1 is SQVTM and CDR2 is ANQGSEA in the germline V gene. The CDR3 region is CSVAHGGQETQYF. In DNA, the CDR3 is TGCAGCGTAGCACACGGGGGGCAAGAGACCCAGTACTTC.

The CDR3 loop reads CASSQALAPYDEQFF. The CDR3 DNA reads TGCGCCAGCAGCCAAGCCCTAGCGCCTTATGATGAGCAGTTCTTC. This chain joins TRBV4-1 and TRBJ2-1; D possibly corresponds to TRBD2 (6 bases). V lost 1 base and J lost 8, with 15 bases in between. Per germline, CDR1 MGHRA and CDR2 YSYEKL. CDR3 length: 15 residues.

This clonotype was seen only a few times. The genes are TRBV11-2 and TRBJ2-1, with D perhaps matching TRBD1 (5 bases). The CDR3 is 16 amino acids. V was cut by 4 bases and J by 5 bases, with 18 bases left in between. Germline assignment: CDR1 SGHAT and CDR2 FQNNGV. The CDR3, as DNA: TGTGCCAGCAGCTATCCCTGGGGCAGAGCAAACAATGAGCAGTTCTTC. The encoded protein is CASSYPWGRANNEQFF.

This clonotype was seen a single time. The chain couples TRBV3-1 to TRBJ2-7; 9 nucleotides align to TRBD2. The V segment lost 1 base and the J segment 4 bases; nucleotides outside the gene matches: 5. The CDR3 runs 15 residues. Germline V CDR1 and CDR2: LGHDT, YNNKEL (reference sequence). CDR3 DNA sequence: TGTGCCAGCAGCCAAGTAGCGGGGGCCGATTACGAGCAGTACTTC. The encoded protein is CASSQVAGADYEQYF.

The chain uses TRBV5-1 and TRBJ2-1; the match to TRBD2 covers 7 bases. The junction had 9 bases not matched to a gene; V was cut back by 0 bases and J by 0 bases. The CDR3 runs 18 residues. Germline CDR1 SGHRS, CDR2 YFSETQ. Here the CDR3 DNA reads TGCGCCAGCAGCTTGGGGATATTGCGGGAGAGCTCCTACAATGAGCAGTTCTTC. Encoded protein: CASSLGILRESSYNEQFF.

This chain links TRBV5-1 with TRBJ2-5; no firm D call. V was cut by 1 base and J by 1 base, with 11 bases left in between. This CDR3 has 15 amino acids. Germline lookup yields CDR1 SGHRS and CDR2 YFSETQ. Here the CDR3 DNA reads TGCGCCAGCAGCTTGAGTGGCCCGATCCAAGAGACCCAGTACTTC. Protein product: CASSLSGPIQETQYF.

This clonotype was recorded a few times. The chain couples TRBV5-5 to TRBJ2-5; either TRBD1 or TRBD2 may fit D (6 bases each). CDR1 SGHKS and CDR2 YYEKEE come from the germline V gene (reference sequence). The CDR3 loop spans 13 amino acids. Trimming stripped 5 bases from V and 1 base from J, with 9 bases between. This CDR3 reads CASRQGGQETQYF. The CDR3 DNA is TGTGCCAGCAGACAGGGAGGCCAAGAGACCCAGTACTTC.

This clonotype came up a few times. V gene TRBV6-1 combines with J gene TRBJ2-7; 10 nucleotides match TRBD1. V shed 4 bases and J 0 bases; nucleotides not matched to a gene: 9. Per germline, CDR1 MNHNS and CDR2 SASEGT. The CDR3 is made up of 17 amino acids. This chain's CDR3 is CASSGYLRDRGSYEQYF. CDR3 coding DNA: TGTGCCAGCAGTGGATACCTCCGGGACAGGGGCTCCTACGAGCAGTACTTC.

The chain combines TRBV4-3 with TRBJ2-3; no firm D call. This CDR3 comprises 15 residues. Germline CDR1 is LGHNA and CDR2 is YSLEER. The germline V and J ends were trimmed by 0 bases and 2 bases, with 9 bases remaining between them. CDR3 sequence (DNA): TGCGCCAGCAGCCAAGATCGTCAGATCACAGATACGCAGTATTTT. Translation: CASSQDRQITDTQYF.

The chain joins TRBV10-3 to TRBJ2-7; 13 bases are shared with TRBD2. The germline CDR1 and CDR2 sequences are ENHRY and SYGVKD. This CDR3 is built from 14 residues. The junction had 3 bases not matched to a gene; V was cut back by 7 bases and J by 3 bases. CDR3 DNA: TGTGCCATCACTGGACTAGCGGGGGACTACGAGCAGTACTTC. Translated, it gives CAITGLAGDYEQYF.

The rearrangement uses TRBV7-9 and TRBJ2-3; no reliable D call. Trimming pared 4 bases from V and 6 bases from J, leaving 17 bases between. The CDR3 is 15 amino acids. Germline-derived CDR1 and CDR2 are SEHNR and FQNEAQ (reference sequence). The CDR3 region is CASSSPRLVIDTQYF. The CDR3 DNA reads TGTGCCAGCAGCTCTCCCAGGCTAGTTATTGATACGCAGTATTTT.

V and J are TRBV7-9 and TRBJ2-2; D is ambiguous. This CDR3 has 15 amino acids. Germline-derived CDR1 and CDR2 are SEHNR and FQNEAQ (reference sequence). Trimming stripped 6 bases from V and 0 bases from J, with 11 bases between. The CDR3 region has the DNA TGTGCCAGCAGTCATTACACCCCGAACACCGGGGAGCTGTTTTTT. Translation gives CASSHYTPNTGELFF.

This clonotype was observed a handful of times. The rearrangement links TRBV5-6 to TRBJ2-7, with TRBD2 matching over 11 bases. V lost 2 bases and J lost 2; bases outside the gene matches: 9. Germline CDR1 and CDR2: SGHDT and YYEEEE. The CDR3 consists of 17 residues. The CDR3 sequence is CASSFYSQLAGAYEQYF. Written as DNA, the CDR3 is TGTGCCAGCAGCTTCTATAGTCAACTAGCGGGAGCCTACGAGCAGTACTTC.

This clonotype was observed a few times. Written as DNA, the CDR3 is TGTGCCAGCAGCCCCCTTCGCGGGGTGAGATACAATGAGCAGTTCTTC. Its protein is CASSPLRGVRYNEQFF. The chain is built from TRBV7-8 and TRBJ2-1; tentatively, D is TRBD2 (6 bases). From germline, CDR1 is SGHVS and CDR2 FQNEAQ. Trimming cost V 5 bases and J 4 bases, with 18 bases left between them. The CDR3 has 16 amino acids.

This clonotype occurred a few times. The chain is built from TRBV10-3 and TRBJ1-2, with unresolved D. This CDR3 comprises 15 residues. Germline CDR1 reads ENHRY; CDR2 reads SYGVKD. Trimming took 4 bases from V and 0 from J, leaving 12 bases between them. The CDR3 region is CAISVTQRTNYGYTF. The CDR3 DNA sequence: TGTGCCATCAGTGTGACCCAGAGAACTAACTATGGCTACACCTTC.

This chain joins TRBV18 and TRBJ1-2, with TRBD1 identical over 12 bases. V gave up 1 base and J gave up 6 bases; unmatched junction bases: 12. The length of the CDR3 is 18 residues. CDR1 is KGHSH, CDR2 LQKENI, per germline. The CDR3 DNA sequence: TGTGCCAGCTCACCACTACCCGGGACAGGGGGCGTTTTCGATGGCTACACCTTC. This encodes CASSPLPGTGGVFDGYTF.

The chain has TRBV5-1 and TRBJ1-1, with TRBD1 matching over 10 bases. This CDR3 has 16 amino acids. V lost 5 bases and J lost 6; bases outside the gene matches: 13. The germline V gene encodes CDR1 SGHRS and CDR2 YFSETQ. The CDR3 DNA sequence: TGCGCCAGCAGGACCGTCGGACAGGGGGTAGTATCTGAAGCTTTCTTT. Translation: CASRTVGQGVVSEAFF. Full variable domain (outside the CDR3, taken from reference TRBV5-1 and TRBJ1-1): KAGVTQTPRYLIKTRGQQVTLSCSPISGHRSVSWYQQTPGQGLQFLFEYFSETQRNKGNFPGRFSGRQFSNSRSEMNVSTLELGDSALYLCASRTVGQGVVSEAFFGQGTRLTVV.

This chain connects TRBV25-1 to TRBJ1-2, with 8 nucleotides matching TRBD1. There are 15 residues in the CDR3. Germline V lookup: CDR1 MGHDK, CDR2 SYGVNS. V gave up 7 bases and J gave up 6 bases; unmatched junction bases: 13. The CDR3 coding sequence is TGTGCCAGCACCCTGGCAGGGGGCAATTTCGATGGCTACACCTTC. Protein: CASTLAGGNFDGYTF.

A few counts support this clonotype. V is TRBV5-6 and J is TRBJ1-4, with D possibly TRBD1 on 5 matching bases. Trimming took off 5 bases at V and 5 bases at J, with 10 bases between the two ends. The CDR3 extends over 13 amino acids. Germline V lookup: CDR1 SGHDT, CDR2 YYEEEE. CDR3 nucleotide sequence: TGTGCCAGCAGACAACGGGGGAATGAAAAACTGTTTTTT. Translated, it gives CASRQRGNEKLFF.

This chain links TRBV6-1 with TRBJ2-5, with 10 bases lining up with TRBD1. Germline CDR1 reads MNHNS; CDR2 reads SASEGT. The CDR3 loop spans 15 amino acids. V was pared by 11 bases and J by 5 bases, with 14 bases of the junction left unmatched. In DNA, the CDR3 is TGTGCCGGGGGGTCAAAGACAGGGGGCTTGGAGACCCAGTACTTC. Translation gives CAGGSKTGGLETQYF.

The V gene is TRBV20-1, the J gene TRBJ1-1; D might be TRBD1 (5 bases). Per the germline V gene, CDR1 is DFQATT and CDR2 is SNEGSKA (reference sequence). This CDR3 region has 13 residues. The V and J ends lost 5 bases and 1 base respectively, with 11 bases between them. The CDR3 loop reads CSAGAGGNTEAFF. CDR3 DNA sequence: TGCAGTGCTGGTGCCGGGGGGAACACTGAAGCTTTCTTT.

This clonotype was seen more than once but under ten times. The CDR3 DNA reads as TGTGCCAGCAGCTTGACAGGGTTCGATACGCAGTATTTT. Encoded protein: CASSLTGFDTQYF. This chain connects TRBV7-9 to TRBJ2-3, with 7 nucleotides matching TRBD1. J lost 6 bases, V lost 3 bases, and 3 bases had no gene match. CDR1 and CDR2 (germline): SEHNR, FQNEAQ (reference sequence). The CDR3 spans 13 residues.

This clonotype showed up many times. The genes are TRBV12-3 or TRBV12-4 and TRBJ2-1; 14 bases map to TRBD2. V was pared by 8 bases and J by 6 bases, with 0 bases of the junction left unmatched. The CDR3 totals 13 residues. Here the CDR3 reads CASGLAGGNEQFF. CDR3 in DNA: TGTGCCAGCGGACTAGCGGGAGGCAATGAGCAGTTCTTC.

V is TRBV14 and J is TRBJ2-3, with TRBD2 matching over 7 bases. Germline CDR1 and CDR2: SGHDN and FVKESK. This CDR3 is 15 amino acids long. The V segment lost 3 bases and the J segment 9 bases; nucleotides outside the gene matches: 12. The CDR3 loop is CASSHARRTRETQYF. CDR3 in DNA: TGTGCCAGCAGCCATGCCCGAAGGACGCGGGAGACGCAGTATTTT.